The clone carrying this T cell receptor beta chain appeared many times. Its target is unknown. This record comes from a study of CD8+CD57+ T cells in acquired aplastic anemia. Looking at the study overall: Isolated CD4+ and CD8+ cells, once sorted, yielded DNA averaging about 3 ug.

According to the study, genomic DNA was the template for TCR beta VDJ and CDR3 profiling. Each CDR3 protein is one row after TCRdb ran MiXCR on the reads. The top ten hold 1% to 1.5% of the sample, which has about 290,000 distinct CDR3 sequences, roughly 53% seen once. The CDR3 runs 16 residues. Trimming cost V 5 bases and J 1 base; bases outside gene matches: 10. CDR1 is MNHEY, CDR2 SVGAGI, per germline. In patients chosen for sequencing, flow cytometry had shown CD8+CD57+ cell expansion. Patient blood was sampled before any therapy had been received. Study-wide points: Between patients and controls, 25 to 35 CD8+ CDR3 sequences were found in common.

V is TRBV6-5 and J is TRBJ1-1, with TRBD1 identical over 7 bases. The sequencing input was sorted CD4+, CD8+, or CD8+CD57+ T cells (not recorded which) from PBMCs. The clonotype was recovered from a human donor with aplastic anemia. CDR3 DNA: TGTGCCAGCAGTCCAGGGGGGGCCGGATGGAACACTGAAGCTTTCTTT. Translation gives CASSPGGAGWNTEAFF.